This T cell receptor (beta chain) was profiled in a study of memory CD4+ T cells and cytomegalovirus serostatus. Clones were read by immunoSEQ multiplex PCR, and TCRdb kept only the in-frame ones, dropping some. Of about 56,000 clones listed, over 80% were seen once; the top ten hold approximately 0.43%. Germline values: CDR1 SGHTA, CDR2 FQGNSA. This CDR3 has 15 residues. Trimming removed 2 bases from V and 3 bases from J; junction bases left unmatched: 4. Single viable CD3+CD4+CD8-CD45RO+ cells were sorted as the memory CD4+ T cells. Material: memory CD4+ T cells from blood. The TCR was taken from an adult in good health and CMV-seronegative. The chain joins TRBV7-2 to TRBJ2-1, with 7 bases aligning to TRBD2. The CDR3 DNA follows: TGTGCCAGCAGCTTAATCGGGGGGATCTACAATGAGCAGTTCTTC. Protein: CASSLIGGIYNEQFF. The variable domain in full, completed from reference TRBV7-2 and TRBJ2-1, reads GAGVSQSPSNKVTEKGKDVELRCDPISGHTALYWYRQSLGQGLEFLIYFQGNSAPDKSGLPSDRFSAERTGGSVSTLTIQRTQQEDSAVYLCASSLIGGIYNEQFFGPGTRLTVL.